This T cell receptor (beta chain) derives from a study of cytomegalovirus exposure and HLA in healthy donors. The PCR ran on 60 Vbeta and 13 Jbeta primers. Profiled with immunoSEQ multiplex PCR; TCRdb holds only in-frame clones, not every one. Here the sample spans approximately 160,000 clones, roughly 85% being singletons. Germline assignment: CDR1 SQVTM and CDR2 ANQGSEA. Between the trimmed V and J ends, which lost 7 bases and 8 bases, there was a span of 27 bases. The CDR3 totals 16 residues. On this clone itself: Its antigen is not identified.

Study-level points and caveats: A later analysis revealed that TCR association rates differed between HLA loci, peaking at DRB1 and bottoming out at HLA-C.

The chain joins TRBV29-1 to TRBJ2-4, with D possibly being TRBD1 (6 bases). The sequence derives from a man between 18 and 35 years old in good health and CMV-seropositive. The material sequenced was PBMCs. The CDR3 protein is CSALNRAQGSGHIQYF. DNA for the CDR3: TGCAGCGCCTTAAACCGGGCTCAGGGGTCCGGGCACATTCAGTACTTC.